These 32 T cell receptor beta chains were sequenced from one sample in a study of blood T cell repertoires in COVID-19 (dated by TCRdb to 2020 to 2022). Receptor amplification or capture employed the immunoSEQ multiplex PCR assay. Imported from immuneACCESS, the table was reduced by TCRdb to in-frame sequences with V and J called. These copies leave out some clones; in studies compared against another copy, an unresolved V gene accounts for under half, and the cause of the remainder is not known. The sample table shows around 210,000 clones, and 75% to 85% are seen once. The ten largest account for approximately 5.1% of the sample. Specimen: peripheral blood. These receptors came from a man aged 50 or older with COVID-19, enrolled during active disease.

This clone was detected only a few times. J is TRBJ2-7 and V is TRBV3-1 (or the pseudogene TRBV3-2); D possibly corresponds to TRBD2 (5 bases). The CDR3 has 11 amino acids. In germline, CDR1 is LGHDT, CDR2 YNNKEL (reference sequence). The ends were cut back, 3 bases at V and 6 bases at J, with 6 bases in the middle. In nucleotides, the CDR3 is TGTGCCAGCAGCCACCGGGGCGAGCAGTACTTC. Translated: CASSHRGEQYF.

The chain couples TRBV4-1 to TRBJ1-1; D is unclear. The V gene lost 0 bases and the J gene lost 0 bases, with 14 bases spanning the gap. Germline CDR1 and CDR2: MGHRA and YSYEKL. This CDR3 spans 17 amino acids. CDR3 protein: CASSQDARGGMNTEAFF. The CDR3 bases are TGCGCCAGCAGCCAAGACGCCCGGGGAGGGATGAACACTGAAGCTTTCTTT.

The CDR3 region has the DNA TGTGCCAGCAGTTATACAGGGGTCGAGCAGTACTTC. Translation gives CASSYTGVEQYF. The chain uses TRBV2 and TRBJ2-7; 7 bases are a match to TRBD1. Per the germline V gene, CDR1 is SNHLY and CDR2 is FYNNEI. The CDR3 runs 12 residues. Trimming cost V 5 bases and J 6 bases; bases outside gene matches: 4.

The V and J genes are TRBV6-5 and TRBJ2-6; D possibly corresponds to TRBD2 (6 bases). Deletions cut 5 bases from V and 1 base from J, with 9 bases between. The CDR3 runs 15 residues. Germline CDR1 reads MNHEY; CDR2 reads SVGAGI. DNA of the CDR3: TGTGCCAGCAGTCGCGGGGCATCTGGGGCCAACGTCCTGACTTTC. Its protein is CASSRGASGANVLTF.

The chain has TRBV5-4 and TRBJ2-3, with TRBD1 matching over 9 bases. Germline V CDR1 and CDR2: SGHNT, YYREEE (reference sequence). With V trimmed by 4 bases and J by 0 bases, 3 bases remained unmatched. The CDR3 extends over 15 amino acids. CDR3 in amino acids: CASSGTGTSTDTQYF. Here the CDR3 DNA reads TGTGCCAGCAGCGGGACAGGGACCAGCACAGATACGCAGTATTTT.

This clone came up once. The chain employs TRBV19 and TRBJ2-1; 7 bases are a match to TRBD1. The CDR3 totals 15 residues. Germline assignment: CDR1 LNHDA and CDR2 SQIVND (reference sequence). Losses at the gene ends were 1 base for V and 6 bases for J; bases not matched to a gene: 6. DNA for the CDR3: TGTGCCAGTAGTATAGCTCTGGGACAGCTCAATGAGCAGTTCTTC. It translates to CASSIALGQLNEQFF.

V usage is TRBV28 and J usage is TRBJ1-1; D might be TRBD1 (6 bases). The CDR3 sequence is 13 residues long. V gave up 5 bases and J gave up 5 bases, with 12 bases separating them. Per the germline V gene, CDR1 is MDHEN and CDR2 is SYDVKM. The CDR3 sequence is CASSQQGRTEAFF. The CDR3 DNA follows: TGTGCCAGCAGTCAACAGGGAAGGACTGAAGCTTTCTTT.

The V call is TRBV10-3, the J call TRBJ2-5, with 7 nucleotides matching TRBD2. V shed 10 bases and J 2 bases; nucleotides not matched to a gene: 16. Germline assignment: CDR1 ENHRY and CDR2 SYGVKD. The CDR3 extends over 16 amino acids. The CDR3 region is CASASGWGGEQETQYF. The DNA for the CDR3 is TGTGCCAGCGCTAGCGGATGGGGGGGGGAACAAGAGACCCAGTACTTC.

The chain has TRBV18 and TRBJ1-1, with 7 bases that match TRBD1. Germline assignment: CDR1 KGHSH and CDR2 LQKENI. V trimming: 4 bases; J trimming: 3 bases; junction bases outside the gene matches: 11. The CDR3 totals 16 residues. The CDR3 is CASSRPEDRLYTEAFF. CDR3 DNA: TGTGCCAGCTCACGTCCCGAGGACAGGTTATACACTGAAGCTTTCTTT. Full variable domain (outside the CDR3, taken from reference TRBV18 and TRBJ1-1): NAGVMQNPRHLVRRRGQEARLRCSPMKGHSHVYWYRQLPEEGLKFMVYLQKENIIDESGMPKERFSAEFPKEGPSILRIQQVVRGDSAAYFCASSRPEDRLYTEAFFGQGTRLTVV.

J is TRBJ1-2 and V is TRBV5-1; TRBD1 agrees at 8 bases. The germline V gene has CDR1 SGHRS and CDR2 YFSETQ. Losses at the gene ends were 0 bases for V and 1 base for J; bases not matched to a gene: 5. The CDR3 is made up of 16 amino acids. The CDR3 coding sequence is TGCGCCAGCAGCTTGGTTCCGGGACAGGATAACTATGGCTACACCTTC. Amino acids: CASSLVPGQDNYGYTF.

The V call is TRBV9, the J call TRBJ2-1; 8 bases line up with TRBD2. Per germline, CDR1 SGDLS and CDR2 YYNGEE. The CDR3 is 16 residues long. Trimming at V came to 4 bases and at J to 0 bases, leaving 6 bases not matched to a gene. The CDR3 here is CASSFSGASSYNEQFF. The CDR3 DNA reads TGTGCCAGCAGCTTTAGCGGGGCCAGCTCCTACAATGAGCAGTTCTTC. The whole variable domain, remainder taken from reference TRBV9 and TRBJ2-1, is DSGVTQTPKHLITATGQRVTLRCSPRSGDLSVYWYQQSLDQGLQFLIQYYNGEERAKGNILERFSAQQFPDLHSELNLSSLELGDSALYFCASSFSGASSYNEQFFGPGTRLTVL.

The rearrangement links TRBV7-8 to TRBJ1-4, with a tentative D call TRBD1 (6 bases). The CDR3 is 15 residues long. CDR1 SGHVS and CDR2 FQNEAQ come from the germline V gene. Trimming took off 3 bases at V and 1 base at J, with 9 bases between the two ends. CDR3 in DNA: TGTGCCAGCAGCTTTGAACAGGGAACTAATGAAAAACTGTTTTTT. Residues: CASSFEQGTNEKLFF. Using reference TRBV7-8 and TRBJ1-4 for the parts outside the CDR3, the full variable domain is GAGVSQSPRYKVAKRGQDVALRCDPISGHVSLFWYQQALGQGPEFLTYFQNEAQLDKSGLPSDRFFAERPEGSVSTLKIQRTQQEDSAVYLCASSFEQGTNEKLFFGSGTQLSVL.

J is TRBJ1-1 and V is TRBV5-1; D ambiguous. CDR1 SGHRS and CDR2 YFSETQ come from the germline V gene. Trimming took 6 bases from V and 3 from J, leaving 12 bases between them. CDR3 length: 13 residues. The CDR3: CASTRGGYTEAFF. The CDR3 DNA is TGCGCCAGCACCCGAGGAGGTTACACTGAAGCTTTCTTT.

This rearrangement joins TRBV6-2 or TRBV6-3 to TRBJ1-2, with 7 bases fitting TRBD1. With 5 bases clipped from V and 8 bases from J, the junction kept 11 bases outside the gene matches. This CDR3 has 14 amino acids. Germline values: CDR1 MNHEY, CDR2 SVGEGT. The CDR3 loop reads CASSPTPTGSGYTF. CDR3 bases: TGTGCCAGCAGTCCAACTCCGACAGGGTCGGGCTACACCTTC.

Concerning this clone: Other DNA sequences of this sample code for an identical CDR3. This rearrangement joins TRBV24-1 to TRBJ2-2; TRBD2 agrees at 10 bases. The junction had 2 bases not matched to a gene; V was cut back by 4 bases and J by 1 base. Germline loops: CDR1 KGHDR, CDR2 SFDVKD. The CDR3 is 16 amino acids. CDR3 DNA sequence: TGTGCCACCAGTGACCCTAGCGGGGGGAACACCGGGGAGCTGTTTTTT. It translates to CATSDPSGGNTGELFF.

This clone was counted once. V is TRBV4-2 and J is TRBJ2-7; 7 bases align to TRBD1. The V and J ends lost 0 bases and 0 bases, in that order; junction bases with no gene match: 2. CDR3 length: 15 amino acids. Germline loops: CDR1 LGHNA, CDR2 YNFKEQ. As DNA, the CDR3 is TGTGCCAGCAGCCAAGAGGGACAGATCTCCTACGAGCAGTACTTC. Translation: CASSQEGQISYEQYF.

The chain recombines TRBV13 with TRBJ2-7; a weak D match, TRBD1 (5 bases). V was clipped by 2 bases and J by 5 bases, with 10 bases between them. CDR3 length equals 13 residues. Per germline, CDR1 PRHDT and CDR2 FYEKMQ (reference sequence). CDR3 in amino acids: CASSLQGLDEQYF. The CDR3 DNA reads as TGTGCCAGCAGCTTACAGGGCCTGGACGAGCAGTACTTC.

The rearrangement links TRBV7-9 to TRBJ2-1; D perhaps matches TRBD1 (6 bases). V was shortened by 4 bases and J by 3 bases, with 16 bases between the two germline ends. The CDR3 has 16 amino acids. In germline, CDR1 is SEHNR, CDR2 FQNEAQ (reference sequence). CDR3: CASSSPRDIIYNEQFF. The CDR3 coding sequence is TGTGCCAGCAGCTCCCCAAGGGACATAATCTACAATGAGCAGTTCTTC.

V gene TRBV5-1 combines with J gene TRBJ2-5; maybe TRBD2 (6 bases). This CDR3 has 15 residues. The ends were cut back, 3 bases at V and 2 bases at J, with 14 bases in the middle. Per the germline V gene, CDR1 is SGHRS and CDR2 is YFSETQ. The CDR3 DNA reads TGCGCCAGCAGCTCCCTAACTAGCCCACAAGAGACCCAGTACTTC. This encodes CASSSLTSPQETQYF.

This clone occurred once. The V and J genes are TRBV4-3 and TRBJ2-2; D is possibly TRBD2 (5 bases). The CDR3 spans 15 residues. Deletions cut 4 bases from V and 0 bases from J, with 9 bases between. In germline, CDR1 is LGHNA, CDR2 YSLEER. The CDR3 region has the DNA TGCGCCAGCAGCCGGACGCGGGCGAACACCGGGGAGCTGTTTTTT. Translating it yields CASSRTRANTGELFF.

The gene calls are TRBV3-1 (or the pseudogene TRBV3-2) and TRBJ1-1; TRBD1 is a possible D gene (5 bases). The CDR3 is made up of 14 amino acids. The germline gives CDR1 LGHDT, CDR2 YNNKEL (reference sequence). V was shortened by 3 bases and J by 4 bases, with 12 bases between the two germline ends. The chain's CDR3 is CASSQGSQGTEAFF. In DNA, the CDR3 is TGTGCCAGCAGCCAGGGTAGCCAGGGCACTGAAGCTTTCTTT.

The chain carries TRBV2 and TRBJ2-7, with TRBD1 matching 7 bases. Germline V lookup: CDR1 SNHLY, CDR2 FYNNEI. V lost 4 bases, J lost 2 bases, and 2 bases stayed unmatched. The CDR3 extends over 13 amino acids. CDR3 sequence: CASSVGGPYEQYF. CDR3 nucleotides: TGTGCCAGCAGTGTAGGGGGCCCCTACGAGCAGTACTTC.

For this clone: The sample contains more than one DNA sequence encoding this CDR3. The chain combines TRBV9 with TRBJ1-2; TRBD1 is a possible D gene (6 bases). Trimming left V 0 bases short and J 4 bases short, with 10 bases between. The CDR3 runs 14 residues. CDR1 and CDR2 from the germline V gene are SGDLS and YYNGEE. Here the CDR3 DNA reads TGTGCCAGCAGCGTAGGTCAGGGGCCCTATGGCTACACCTTC. Translated: CASSVGQGPYGYTF.

The chain couples TRBV12-3 or TRBV12-4 to TRBJ1-2; D remains ambiguous. CDR3 length equals 13 residues. Trimming cost V 7 bases and J 0 bases, with 9 bases left between them. The CDR3 is CASNYFPNYGYTF. CDR3 nucleotides: TGTGCCAGCAACTATTTTCCTAACTATGGCTACACCTTC.

The chain links TRBV4-1 to TRBJ2-5, with D tentatively TRBD1 (6 bases). Trimming removed 1 base at V and 6 bases at J, with 15 bases between. CDR3 length equals 15 residues. CDR1 MGHRA and CDR2 YSYEKL come from the germline V gene. This CDR3 reads CASSQGRQGMQTQYF. CDR3 nucleotides: TGCGCCAGCAGCCAAGGACGGCAGGGGATGCAGACCCAGTACTTC.

The V call is TRBV6-5, the J call TRBJ1-6, with D possibly TRBD1 on 6 matching bases. Germline CDR1 reads MNHEY; CDR2 reads SVGAGI. V was clipped by 6 bases and J by 9 bases, with 12 bases between them. The CDR3 is 13 residues long. The CDR3 region has the DNA TGTGCCAGCAGACAGGGTTTCGTTTCACCCCTCCACTTT. Protein sequence: CASRQGFVSPLHF.

This chain connects TRBV6-2 or TRBV6-3 to TRBJ2-1; 8 bases are a match to TRBD1. Germline CDR1 is MNHEY and CDR2 is SVGEGT. This CDR3 has 20 amino acids. V lost 5 bases to trimming and J lost 4 bases; unmatched junction nucleotides: 22. This CDR3 is CASSGTDRGRSMERYNEQFF. The DNA of the CDR3 is TGTGCCAGCAGTGGAACTGACAGGGGCCGGAGTATGGAACGATACAATGAGCAGTTCTTC.

The chain uses TRBV1 and TRBJ2-3; the table calls TRBD2, which could not be checked here. TRBV1 is a pseudogene locus. The CDR3 length is 20 residues. CDR3 coding DNA: TGCACCAGCAGCCAAGACGCCGGGACTAGCGGGGGATATTGGTCAGATACGCAGTATTTT. Translation: CTSSQDAGTSGGYWSDTQYF.

The chain couples TRBV5-1 to TRBJ2-1, with D perhaps TRBD2 (5 bases). CDR1 is SGHRS, CDR2 YFSETQ, per germline. The CDR3 length is 14 residues. V was trimmed by 0 bases and J by 8 bases, leaving 12 bases between them. The CDR3 bases are TGCGCCAGCAGCTTGGATCGGGGTATCGATGAGCAGTTCTTC. Protein: CASSLDRGIDEQFF.

The chain links TRBV7-6 to TRBJ1-6, with TRBD1 matching over 8 bases. This CDR3 spans 15 amino acids. Germline loops: CDR1 SGHVS, CDR2 FNYEAQ. V shed 4 bases, J shed 7 bases, and the junction held 6 bases outside the gene matches. The DNA of the CDR3 is TGTGCCAGCAGCTCCGGACAGGGCCGCAATTCACCCCTCCACTTT. It translates to CASSSGQGRNSPLHF.

The V call is TRBV7-2, the J call TRBJ1-6; weak D call: TRBD1 (5 bases). Germline V CDR1 and CDR2: SGHTA, FQGNSA. This CDR3 is 15 amino acids long. Between the trimmed V and J ends, which lost 3 bases and 9 bases, there was a span of 15 bases. CDR3 amino acids: CASSLQGTLASPLHF. CDR3 coding DNA: TGTGCCAGCAGCTTGCAGGGAACTCTTGCTTCACCCCTCCACTTT.

This clone was observed a handful of times. The CDR3 spells CAWSGSGNTIYF. The CDR3, as DNA: TGTGCCTGGTCCGGCTCTGGAAACACCATATATTTT. The chain couples TRBV30 to TRBJ1-3; no clear D. CDR1 and CDR2 from the germline V gene are GTSNPN and SVGIG (reference sequence). V was shortened by 5 bases and J by 0 bases, with 5 bases between the two germline ends. The length of the CDR3 is 12 residues.